This TCR beta chain came from a study of blood T cell repertoires in COVID-19. Per the study methods: Amplification with reference gene primers provided the estimates of nucleated cell counts. Here immunoSEQ multiplex PCR was the method, and the copy in TCRdb shows in-frame clones only, minus some. Clone size and the V and J calls come from that table; the DNA yielded D and trimming. In the table there are more than 95,000 clones, 70% to 90% of which are singletons. This CDR3 is built from 17 residues. Germline CDR1 is PRHDT and CDR2 is FYEKMQ (reference sequence). The junction had 15 bases not matched to a gene; V was cut back by 5 bases and J by 5 bases.

The sequencing sample was made of peripheral blood. This chain uses TRBV13 with TRBJ1-1; the match to TRBD1 covers 9 bases. The sequence was obtained from a human donor in a cohort sampled during active COVID-19. CDR3 sequence: CASSPRPGTGSGTEAFF. For the CDR3, the DNA is TGTGCCAGCAGCCCCCGTCCCGGGACAGGGTCGGGGACTGAAGCTTTCTTT.